Shown below are 25 T cell receptor beta chains from a single sample sequenced in a study of T cells in women clearing cervical HPV infection. Some clones are missing from TCRdb's copy, which holds only in-frame ones; the method was immunoSEQ multiplex PCR. Its table lists 39,000 or so clones. The sequenced material came from blood buffy coat. The receptor set was obtained from a woman aged 18-70 years with a cervical HPV16 infection that either progressed to CIN3+ or cleared (not recorded which).

A note on this clone: The sequenced fragment ends 3 residues before the CDR3 boundary, so the rest is inferred from the germline J gene. This rearrangement joins TRBV20-1 to TRBJ2-3, with 7 nucleotides matching TRBD2. CDR1 and CDR2 from the germline V gene are DFQATT and SNEGSKA (reference sequence). V lost 2 bases, J lost 6 bases, and 14 bases stayed unmatched. There are 16 residues in the CDR3. CDR3 DNA (partial): TGCAGTGCTAGAATGGCTAGCGGTATCACGGGGGATACG. Translating it yields CSARMASGITGDT. The whole CDR3 reads CSARMASGITGDTQYF.

On this clone: The sequenced fragment ends 3 residues before the CDR3 boundary, so the rest is inferred from the germline J gene. The chain links TRBV11-2 to TRBJ1-1; 10 nucleotides agree with TRBD1. The germline CDR1 and CDR2 sequences are SGHAT and FQNNGV. This CDR3 is built from 15 residues. CDR3 DNA, as far as it was read: TGTGCCAGCAGCTTAGGGACAGGGGGTGCAGGGCGA. Its translation is CASSLGTGGAGR. The complete CDR3 protein is CASSLGTGGAGRAFF.

This clone is classed as medium-sized (0.01 to 0.1%) by frequency. Coverage ceases 3 residues before the CDR3 finishes, and the germline J gene fills in the end. The V call is TRBV2, the J call TRBJ2-5, with TRBD2 identical over 8 bases. After removal of 10 bases from V and 4 bases from J, the junction contained 8 bases not matched to a gene. The germline V gene has CDR1 SNHLY and CDR2 FYNNEI. The CDR3 runs to 13 residues. The CDR3 is CATQRELGETQYF. The CDR3 bases that were read are TGTGCCACCCAGCGGGAGTTGGGAGAGACC.

Comment on this clone: The DNA ends 3 residues before the CDR3 does, and the rest of the CDR3 is filled in from the germline J gene. The chain joins TRBV7-6 to TRBJ1-1; the D is unclear. CDR1 SGHVS and CDR2 FNYEAQ come from the germline V gene. Trimming removed 5 bases at V and 2 bases at J, with 9 bases between. This CDR3 spans 13 amino acids. The CDR3 here is CASSRTANTEAFF. The CDR3 bases that were read are TGTGCCAGCAGCCGTACAGCTAACACTGAA.

A remark on this clone: The read falls 3 residues short of the CDR3 end, and the missing part is taken from the germline J gene. The chain employs TRBV20-1 and TRBJ1-4, with D uncertain. In germline, CDR1 is DFQATT, CDR2 SNEGSKA (reference sequence). V lost 6 bases to trimming and J lost 4 bases, with 21 bases between them. This CDR3 region has 16 residues. CDR3 sequence: CSADMNSGPNNEKLFF. The sequenced CDR3 bases are TGCAGTGCCGACATGAATAGCGGGCCGAATAATGAAAAA.

About this clone: The read is 3 residues too short to cover the CDR3 end, so that end is filled in from the germline J gene. The V and J genes are TRBV11-3 and TRBJ2-1, with D maybe TRBD1 (6 bases). This CDR3 region has 13 residues. Germline V CDR1 and CDR2: SGHNT, YENEEA. Trimming pared 2 bases from V and 9 bases from J, leaving 11 bases between. The sequenced CDR3 bases are TGTGCCAGCAGCTTAAACAGGGTGGGTGAG. This sequence encodes CASSLNRVGE. From start to end, the CDR3 is CASSLNRVGEQFF.

A remark on this clone: With the read ending 3 residues before the CDR3 end, the germline J gene is used to fill in that end. The rearrangement links TRBV29-1 to TRBJ2-3; maybe TRBD1 (6 bases). Germline CDR1 reads SQVTM; CDR2 reads ANQGSEA. The CDR3 runs to 12 residues. CDR3: CSVVWGQETQYF. CDR3 bases read: TGCAGCGTTGTTTGGGGGCAAGAGACG.

Of note for this clone: The CDR3 end is not reached by the read, which stops 3 residues before it; the germline J gene fills it in. The rearrangement links TRBV5-6 to TRBJ2-2, with TRBD1 as a possible D gene (6 bases). The CDR3 length is 15 residues. V dropped 2 bases and J dropped 5 bases, with 13 bases sitting between them. Germline CDR1 is SGHDT and CDR2 is YYEEEE. CDR3 DNA (partial): TGTGCCAGCAGCTTCCGGGGCAGGGGTACCGGGGAG. Translating gives CASSFRGRGTGE. The full-length CDR3 reads as CASSFRGRGTGELFF.

A word on this clone: The read comes to an end 3 residues before the CDR3 does, leaving the germline J gene to fill in the end. The chain uses TRBV5-6 and TRBJ1-6, with 7 bases lining up with TRBD1. The germline V gene encodes CDR1 SGHDT and CDR2 YYEEEE. V was pared by 3 bases and J by 9 bases, with 3 bases of the junction left unmatched. CDR3 size: 13 residues. The CDR3 region is CASSSDRFSPLHF. The CDR3 bases that were read are TGTGCCAGCAGCTCGGACAGGTTTTCACCC.

On this clone itself: The observed sequence ends 3 residues before the CDR3 terminus, with the missing tail filled in from the germline J gene. The rearrangement joins TRBV19 to TRBJ2-7, with a tentative D call TRBD1 (5 bases). V shed 4 bases and J shed 2 bases, with 12 bases lying between them. There are 14 residues in the CDR3. Looked up from germline, CDR1 is LNHDA and CDR2 is SQIVND (reference sequence). The part of the CDR3 DNA that was read is TGTGCCAGTAGTAGCAGGGTTCCAACCTACGAG. This sequence encodes CASSSRVPTYE. The CDR3, in full, reads CASSSRVPTYEQYF.

The CDR3 sequence: CASSLDPGSNSPLFF. The CDR3 bases that were read are TGTGCCAGCAGCTTAGATCCGGGGAGTAATTCACCG. The rearrangement links TRBV11-2 to TRBJ2-2, with a possible D match to TRBD2 (5 bases). The read is 3 residues too short to cover the CDR3 end, so that end is filled in from the germline J gene. The CDR3 loop spans 15 amino acids. Germline V gene sequence: CDR1 SGHAT, CDR2 FQNNGV.

Notes on this clone: The read ends 3 residues early relative to the CDR3; the germline J gene fills the gap. The chain couples TRBV7-9 to TRBJ1-4; the match to TRBD1 covers 9 bases. CDR3 length: 14 amino acids. Germline V gene lookup returns CDR1 SEHNR and CDR2 FQNEAQ (reference sequence). With 5 bases clipped from V and 5 bases from J, the junction kept 3 bases outside the gene matches. The CDR3 loop is CASSPGTGNEKLFF. The part of the CDR3 DNA that was read is TGTGCCAGCAGCCCAGGGACAGGGAATGAAAAA.

The CDR3 sequence: CSAASGTSGRGTDTQYF. The sequenced CDR3 bases are TGCAGTGCTGCCAGCGGGACTAGCGGGAGGGGGACAGATACG. The chain recombines TRBV20-1 with TRBJ2-3; 16 nucleotides agree with TRBD2. Read data end 3 residues before the CDR3 end; the end is taken from the germline J gene. This CDR3 region has 17 residues. Germline assignment: CDR1 DFQATT and CDR2 SNEGSKA (reference sequence). Losses at the gene ends were 5 bases for V and 3 bases for J; bases not matched to a gene: 8.

Comments on this clone: Coverage ceases 3 residues before the CDR3 finishes, and the germline J gene fills in the end. The rearrangement uses TRBV9 and TRBJ2-3; 10 bases fit TRBD2. Germline values: CDR1 SGDLS, CDR2 YYNGEE. The CDR3 totals 16 residues. The trim removed 2 bases at V and 3 bases at J, leaving 6 bases unmatched. Incomplete CDR3 DNA: TGTGCCAGCAGCGTTGCTCTAGCGGGAGAAACAGATACG. It translates to CASSVALAGETDT. The full CDR3 protein reads CASSVALAGETDTQYF.

Notes on this clone: The read comes to an end 3 residues before the CDR3 does, leaving the germline J gene to fill in the end. The chain carries TRBV30 and TRBJ2-4; 7 bases are a match to TRBD1. V lost 0 bases and J lost 4; bases outside the gene matches: 6. Germline values: CDR1 GTSNPN, CDR2 SVGIG (reference sequence). CDR3 size: 15 residues. The CDR3 region is CAWSVRGDSKNIQYF. The CDR3 bases that were read are TGTGCCTGGAGTGTACGAGGGGACAGTAAAAACATT.

As concerns this clone: The read terminates 3 residues before the CDR3 end, so the remaining end is supplied by the germline J gene. This chain links TRBV7-2 with TRBJ2-7, with D tentatively TRBD2 (6 bases). The V gene's germline CDR1 is SGHTA and CDR2 FQGNSA. V lost 1 base and J 5 bases, leaving 15 bases between the germline ends. This CDR3 has 15 residues. The sequenced part of the CDR3 DNA is TGTGCCAGCAGCTTAGTAGGGGACTGGAGGGACGAG. It is translated as CASSLVGDWRDE. From start to end, the CDR3 is CASSLVGDWRDEQYF.

Note on this clone: Coverage ceases 3 residues before the CDR3 finishes, and the germline J gene fills in the end. The chain employs TRBV20-1 and TRBJ2-1, with 15 positions matching TRBD2. CDR3 length: 18 amino acids. Germline V gives CDR1 DFQATT, CDR2 SNEGSKA (reference sequence). Germline trimming cut 0 bases from V and 6 bases from J; bases unmatched to any gene: 9. This CDR3 reads CSAREAGTSGRRRNEQFF. The CDR3 bases that were read are TGCAGTGCTAGAGAGGCCGGGACTAGCGGGAGGAGGCGCAATGAG.

To note about this clone: The read terminates 3 residues ahead of where the CDR3 ends, so the germline J gene completes it. The V and J genes are TRBV4-1 and TRBJ1-2; 9 bases map to TRBD1. Germline values: CDR1 MGHRA, CDR2 YSYEKL. The CDR3 covers 14 residues. CDR3 bases read: TGCGCCAGCAGCCAACCCGGGACAGGGCGCGGC. Translation gives CASSQPGTGRG. The complete CDR3 protein is CASSQPGTGRGYTF.

To note about this clone: The read terminates 3 residues ahead of where the CDR3 ends, so the germline J gene completes it. The chain recombines TRBV9 with TRBJ2-5; perhaps TRBD2 as D (6 bases). Between the trimmed V and J ends, which lost 0 bases and 4 bases, there was a span of 13 bases. The CDR3 spans 15 residues. Germline loops: CDR1 SGDLS, CDR2 YYNGEE. CDR3 protein: CASSVGGASRETQYF. The DNA read from the CDR3 is TGTGCCAGCAGCGTAGGCGGGGCTAGTCGAGAGACC.

In regard to this clone: The read stops 3 residues short of the end of the CDR3; the missing end is completed from the germline J gene. This sequence joins TRBV6-2 or TRBV6-3 and TRBJ2-2; 7 bases map to TRBD2. The CDR3 extends over 15 amino acids. Germline V lookup: CDR1 MNHEY, CDR2 SVGEGT. Trimming at V came to 4 bases and at J to 8 bases, leaving 10 bases not matched to a gene. The CDR3 DNA, read in part, is TGTGCCAGCAGTTCGACTAGCTCCGGAGGAGGGGAG. Residues: CASSSTSSGGGE. The complete CDR3 sequence is CASSSTSSGGGELFF.

In the case of this clone: The read halts 3 residues ahead of the CDR3 end, with the missing end drawn from the germline J gene. This chain links TRBV19 with TRBJ1-2; D is ambiguous. CDR3 size: 14 residues. Germline assignment: CDR1 LNHDA and CDR2 SQIVND (reference sequence). This chain's CDR3 is CASKETVGTYDYTF. The sequenced CDR3 bases are TGTGCCAGTAAGGAGACGGTGGGCACCTACGAC.

Comments on this clone: The read terminates 3 residues before the CDR3 end, so the remaining end is supplied by the germline J gene. This chain connects TRBV9 to TRBJ1-5, with a tentative D call TRBD1 (6 bases). Germline V CDR1 and CDR2: SGDLS, YYNGEE. Trimming shortened V by 2 bases and J by 3 bases, and 9 bases separated the two germline ends. The CDR3 covers 14 residues. The part of the CDR3 DNA that was read is TGTGCCAGCAGCGTGAGGGGGACCAATCAGCCC. Translation: CASSVRGTNQP. The whole CDR3 sequence is CASSVRGTNQPQHF.

As regards this clone: The read ends 3 residues early relative to the CDR3; the germline J gene fills the gap. The rearrangement joins TRBV20-1 to TRBJ2-5; D is perhaps TRBD1 (6 bases). The germline V gene has CDR1 DFQATT and CDR2 SNEGSKA (reference sequence). This CDR3 region has 12 residues. Trimming took off 5 bases at V and 3 bases at J, with 10 bases between the two ends. The CDR3 bases that were read are TGCAGTGCTTTTACAGGGAAAGAGACC. Its protein product is CSAFTGKET. The whole CDR3 protein is CSAFTGKETQYF.

The covered CDR3 bases are TGTGCCAGCAGCTTCGGTAGTACGAACACCGGGGAG. Its translation is CASSFGSTNTGE. In full, the CDR3 reads CASSFGSTNTGELFF. The chain employs TRBV7-3 and TRBJ2-2; no firm D call. The CDR3 end lies 3 residues beyond the end of the read and is filled in from the germline J gene. This CDR3 contains 15 residues. Germline V lookup: CDR1 SGHTA, CDR2 FQGTGA. V was clipped by 3 bases and J by 0 bases, with 8 bases between them.

The CDR3 is CASRTGTSDFLEQYF. CDR3 DNA (partial): TGTGCCAGCAGGACCGGGACTAGTGATTTCCTCGAG. This chain uses TRBV2 with TRBJ2-7, with 8 bases fitting TRBD2. From the germline J gene comes the end of the CDR3, since the read stops 3 residues before it. CDR1 and CDR2 (germline): SNHLY, FYNNEI. Unmatched junction bases numbered 13, after V lost 6 bases and J lost 6 bases. This CDR3 is 15 amino acids long.